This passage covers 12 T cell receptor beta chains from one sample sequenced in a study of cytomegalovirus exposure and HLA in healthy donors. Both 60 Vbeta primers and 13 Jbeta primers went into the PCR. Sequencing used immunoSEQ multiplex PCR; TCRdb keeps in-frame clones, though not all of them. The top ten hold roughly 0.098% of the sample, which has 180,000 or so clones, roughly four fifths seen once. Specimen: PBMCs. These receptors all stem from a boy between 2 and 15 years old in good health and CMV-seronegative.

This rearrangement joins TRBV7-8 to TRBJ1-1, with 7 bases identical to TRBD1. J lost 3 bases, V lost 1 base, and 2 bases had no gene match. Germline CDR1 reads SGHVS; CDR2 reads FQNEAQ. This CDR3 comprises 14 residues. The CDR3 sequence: CASSLGTGDTEAFF. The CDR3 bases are TGTGCCAGCAGCTTAGGAACAGGGGACACTGAAGCTTTCTTT.

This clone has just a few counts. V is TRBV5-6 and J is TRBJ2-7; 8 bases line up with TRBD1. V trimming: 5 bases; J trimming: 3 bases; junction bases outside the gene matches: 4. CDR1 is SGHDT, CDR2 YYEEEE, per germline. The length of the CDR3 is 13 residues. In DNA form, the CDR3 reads TGTGCCAGCAGTTCTGGACAGGGCTACGAGCAGTACTTC. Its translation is CASSSGQGYEQYF. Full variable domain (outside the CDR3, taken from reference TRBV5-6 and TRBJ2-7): DAGVTQSPTHLIKTRGQQVTLRCSPKSGHDTVSWYQQALGQGPQFIFQYYEEEERQRGNFPDRFSGHQFPNYSSELNVNALLLGDSALYLCASSSGQGYEQYFGPGTRLTVT.

In DNA form, the CDR3 reads TGTGCCAGCAGTCGGACAAGCACCTACGAGCAGTACTTC. Translated, it gives CASSRTSTYEQYF. The rearrangement uses TRBV6-5 and TRBJ2-7; possibly TRBD1 for D (5 bases). CDR3 length: 13 amino acids. The V end lost 5 bases, the J end lost 2 bases, and 10 bases lay between the germline ends. The germline gives CDR1 MNHEY, CDR2 SVGAGI.

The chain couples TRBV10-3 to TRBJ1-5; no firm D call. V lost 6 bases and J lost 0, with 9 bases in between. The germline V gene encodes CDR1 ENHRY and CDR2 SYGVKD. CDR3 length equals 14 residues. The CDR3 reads CAISPEVSNQPQHF. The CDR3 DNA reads TGTGCCATCAGCCCGGAGGTTAGCAATCAGCCCCAGCATTTT.

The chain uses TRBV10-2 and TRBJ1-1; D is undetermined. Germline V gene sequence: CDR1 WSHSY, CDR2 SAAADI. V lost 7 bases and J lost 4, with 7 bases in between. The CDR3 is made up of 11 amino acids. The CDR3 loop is CASKMSTEAFF. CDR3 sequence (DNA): TGCGCCAGCAAGATGAGCACTGAAGCTTTCTTT.

CDR3 nucleotides: TGTGCCGGGGGGGAGGGGCAGGGGACTAATCAGCCCCAGCATTTT. Its protein is CAGGEGQGTNQPQHF. V is TRBV19 and J is TRBJ1-5; TRBD1 is a possible D gene (6 bases). The CDR3 spans 15 residues. Germline V lookup: CDR1 LNHDA, CDR2 SQIVND (reference sequence). Trimming took 11 bases from V and 4 from J, leaving 21 bases between them.

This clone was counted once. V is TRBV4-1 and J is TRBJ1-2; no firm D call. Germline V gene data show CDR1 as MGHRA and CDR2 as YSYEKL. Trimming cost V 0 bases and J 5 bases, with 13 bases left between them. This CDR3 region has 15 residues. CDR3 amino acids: CASSQESGLWYGYTF. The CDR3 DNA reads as TGCGCCAGCAGCCAAGAATCGGGTCTTTGGTATGGCTACACCTTC.

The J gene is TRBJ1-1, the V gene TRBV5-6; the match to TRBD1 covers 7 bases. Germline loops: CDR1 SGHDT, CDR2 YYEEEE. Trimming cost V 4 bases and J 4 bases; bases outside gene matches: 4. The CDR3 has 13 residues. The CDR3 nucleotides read TGTGCCAGCAGCCGGGCAGGGGGCACTGAAGCTTTCTTT. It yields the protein CASSRAGGTEAFF.

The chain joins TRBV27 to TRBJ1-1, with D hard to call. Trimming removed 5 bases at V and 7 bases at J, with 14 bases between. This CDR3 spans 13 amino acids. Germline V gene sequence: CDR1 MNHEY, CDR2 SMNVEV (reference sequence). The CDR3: CASSINRQNEAFF. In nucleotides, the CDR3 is TGTGCCAGCAGTATAAACCGACAAAATGAAGCTTTCTTT.

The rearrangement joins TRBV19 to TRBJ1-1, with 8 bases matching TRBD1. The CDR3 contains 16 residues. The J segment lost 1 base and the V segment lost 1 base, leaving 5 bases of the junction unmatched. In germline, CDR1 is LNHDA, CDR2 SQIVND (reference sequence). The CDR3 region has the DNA TGTGCCAGTAGTATAGCACCGGGACAGGCGAACACTGAAGCTTTCTTT. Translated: CASSIAPGQANTEAFF.

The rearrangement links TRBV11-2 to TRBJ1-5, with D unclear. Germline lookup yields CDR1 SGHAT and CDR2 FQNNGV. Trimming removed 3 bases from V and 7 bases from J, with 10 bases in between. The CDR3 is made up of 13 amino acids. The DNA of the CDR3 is TGTGCCAGCAGCTTCGGGGAGTACCAGCCCCAGCATTTT. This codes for CASSFGEYQPQHF.

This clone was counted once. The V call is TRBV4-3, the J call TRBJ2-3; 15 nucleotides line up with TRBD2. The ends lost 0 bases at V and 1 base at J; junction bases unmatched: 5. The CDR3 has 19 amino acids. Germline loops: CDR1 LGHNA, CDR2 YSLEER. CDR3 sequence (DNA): TGCGCCAGCAGCCAAGAAGGACTAGCGGGGGGGTGGGGCACAGATACGCAGTATTTT. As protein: CASSQEGLAGGWGTDTQYF.